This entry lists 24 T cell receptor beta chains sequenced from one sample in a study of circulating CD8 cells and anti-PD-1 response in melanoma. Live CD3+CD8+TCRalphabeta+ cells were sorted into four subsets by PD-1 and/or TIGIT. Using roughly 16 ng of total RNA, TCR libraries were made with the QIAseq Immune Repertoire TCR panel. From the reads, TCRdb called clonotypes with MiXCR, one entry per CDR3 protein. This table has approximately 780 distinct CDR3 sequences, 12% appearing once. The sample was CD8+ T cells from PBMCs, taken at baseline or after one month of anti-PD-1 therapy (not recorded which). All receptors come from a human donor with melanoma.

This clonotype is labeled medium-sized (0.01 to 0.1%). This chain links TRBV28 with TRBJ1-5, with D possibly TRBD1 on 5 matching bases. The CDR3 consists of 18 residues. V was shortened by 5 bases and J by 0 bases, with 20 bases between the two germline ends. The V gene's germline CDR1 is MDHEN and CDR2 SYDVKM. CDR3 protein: CASSLRGQWEYSNQPQHF. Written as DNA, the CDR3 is TGTGCCAGCAGTCTGCGGGGCCAGTGGGAATATAGCAATCAGCCCCAGCATTTT.

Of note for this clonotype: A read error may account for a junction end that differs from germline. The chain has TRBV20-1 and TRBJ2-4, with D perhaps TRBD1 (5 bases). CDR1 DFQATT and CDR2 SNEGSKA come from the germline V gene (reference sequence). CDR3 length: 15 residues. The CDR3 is CGASSLAGTKNIQYF. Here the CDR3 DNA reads TGCGGTGCGAGTAGCTTGGCAGGGACCAAAAACATTCAGTACTTC.

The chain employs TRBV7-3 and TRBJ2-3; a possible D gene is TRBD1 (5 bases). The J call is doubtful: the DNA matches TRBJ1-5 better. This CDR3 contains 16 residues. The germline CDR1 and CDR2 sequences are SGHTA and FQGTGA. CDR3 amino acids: CASSEGVQDPTDTQHF. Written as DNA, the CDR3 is TGTGCCAGCAGCGAAGGGGTCCAGGATCCGACAGATACGCAGCATTTT.

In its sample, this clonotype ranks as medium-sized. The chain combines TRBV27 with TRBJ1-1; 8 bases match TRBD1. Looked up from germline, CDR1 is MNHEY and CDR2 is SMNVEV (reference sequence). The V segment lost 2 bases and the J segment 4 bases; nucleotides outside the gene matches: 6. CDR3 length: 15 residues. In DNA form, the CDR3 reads TGTGCCAGCAGTTTAAGCTTAACAGGGGGCACTGAAGCTTTCTTT. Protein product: CASSLSLTGGTEAFF.

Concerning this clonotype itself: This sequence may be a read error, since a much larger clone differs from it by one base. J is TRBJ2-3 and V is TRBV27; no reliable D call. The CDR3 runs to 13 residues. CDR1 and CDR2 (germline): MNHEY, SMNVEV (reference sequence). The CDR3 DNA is TGTGCCAGCAGTTACGAATTCTCAGATTCGCAGTATTTT. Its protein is CASSYEFSDSQYF.

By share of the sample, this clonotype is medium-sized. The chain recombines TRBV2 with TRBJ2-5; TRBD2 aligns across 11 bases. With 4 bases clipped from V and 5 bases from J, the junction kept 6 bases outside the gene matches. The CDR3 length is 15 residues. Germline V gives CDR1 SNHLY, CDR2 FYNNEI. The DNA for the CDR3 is TGTGCCAGCAGTGGATTAGCGGGGGGGCTGGAGACCCAGTACTTC. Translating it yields CASSGLAGGLETQYF.

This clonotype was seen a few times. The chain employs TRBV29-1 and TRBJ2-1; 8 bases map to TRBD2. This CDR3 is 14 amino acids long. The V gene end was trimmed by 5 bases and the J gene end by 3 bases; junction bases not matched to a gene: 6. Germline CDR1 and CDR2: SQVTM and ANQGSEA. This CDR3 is CSVPAGGLYNEQFF. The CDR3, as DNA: TGCAGCGTTCCCGCGGGGGGACTCTACAATGAGCAGTTCTTC.

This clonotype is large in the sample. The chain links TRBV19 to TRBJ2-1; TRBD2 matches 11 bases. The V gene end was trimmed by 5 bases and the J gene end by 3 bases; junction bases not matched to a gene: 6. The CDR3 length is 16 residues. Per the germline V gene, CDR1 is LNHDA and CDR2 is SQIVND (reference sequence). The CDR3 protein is CASSVSGTSGYNEQFF. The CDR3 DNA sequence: TGTGCCAGTAGTGTGTCCGGGACTAGCGGCTACAATGAGCAGTTCTTC.

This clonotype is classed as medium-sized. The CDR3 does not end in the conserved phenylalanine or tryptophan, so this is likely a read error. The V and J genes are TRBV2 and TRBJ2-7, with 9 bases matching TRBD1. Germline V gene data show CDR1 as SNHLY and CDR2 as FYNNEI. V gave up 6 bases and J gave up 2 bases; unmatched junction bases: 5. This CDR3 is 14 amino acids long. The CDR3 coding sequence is TGTGCCAGCAGCGGACAGGGGACGGCCTACGAGCAGTACCTC. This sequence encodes CASSGQGTAYEQYL.

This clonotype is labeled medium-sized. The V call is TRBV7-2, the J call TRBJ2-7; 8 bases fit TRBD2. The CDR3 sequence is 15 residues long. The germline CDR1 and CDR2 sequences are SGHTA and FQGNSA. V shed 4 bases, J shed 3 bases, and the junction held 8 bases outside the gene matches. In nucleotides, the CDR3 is TGTGCCAGCAGCTCCCTCGAGCGGGGGCGCTACGAGCAGTACTTC. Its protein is CASSSLERGRYEQYF.

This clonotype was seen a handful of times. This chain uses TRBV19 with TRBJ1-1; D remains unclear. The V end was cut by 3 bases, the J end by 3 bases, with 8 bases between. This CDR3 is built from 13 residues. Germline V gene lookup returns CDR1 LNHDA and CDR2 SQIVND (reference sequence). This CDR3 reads CASSMGYYTEAFF. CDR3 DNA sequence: TGTGCCAGTAGTATGGGTTATTACACTGAAGCTTTCTTT.

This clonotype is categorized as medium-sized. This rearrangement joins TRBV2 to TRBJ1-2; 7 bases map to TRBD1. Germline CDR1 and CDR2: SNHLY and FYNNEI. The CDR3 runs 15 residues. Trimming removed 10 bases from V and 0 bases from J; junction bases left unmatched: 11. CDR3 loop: CATLGQAQTNYGYTF. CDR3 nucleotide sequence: TGTGCCACCCTTGGACAGGCCCAAACTAACTATGGCTACACCTTC.

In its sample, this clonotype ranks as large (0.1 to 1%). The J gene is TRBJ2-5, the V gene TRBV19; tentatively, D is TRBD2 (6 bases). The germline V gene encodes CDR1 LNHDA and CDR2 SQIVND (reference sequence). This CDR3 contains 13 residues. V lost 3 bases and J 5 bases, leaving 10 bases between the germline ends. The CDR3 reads CASSMVAGETQYF. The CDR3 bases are TGTGCCAGTAGTATGGTGGCGGGGGAGACCCAGTACTTC.

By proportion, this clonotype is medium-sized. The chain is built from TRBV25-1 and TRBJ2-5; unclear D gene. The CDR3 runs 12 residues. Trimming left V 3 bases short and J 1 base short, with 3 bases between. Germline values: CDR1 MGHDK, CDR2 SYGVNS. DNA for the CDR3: TGTGCCAGCAGTGACCTCCAAGAGACCCAGTACTTC. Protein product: CASSDLQETQYF.

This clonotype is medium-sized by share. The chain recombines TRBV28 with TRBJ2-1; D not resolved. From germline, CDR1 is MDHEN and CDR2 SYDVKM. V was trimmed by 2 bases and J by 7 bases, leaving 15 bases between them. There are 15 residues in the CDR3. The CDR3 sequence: CASSLDLSPLNEQFF. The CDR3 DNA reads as TGTGCCAGCAGTTTAGATCTGAGTCCCCTAAATGAGCAGTTCTTC.

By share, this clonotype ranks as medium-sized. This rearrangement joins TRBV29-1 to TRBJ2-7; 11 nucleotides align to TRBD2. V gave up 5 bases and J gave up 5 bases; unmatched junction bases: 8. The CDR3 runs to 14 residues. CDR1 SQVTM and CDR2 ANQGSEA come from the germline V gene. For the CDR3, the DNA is TGCAGCGTTACTCTAGCGGGGGGTACCCACGAGCAGTACTTC. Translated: CSVTLAGGTHEQYF.

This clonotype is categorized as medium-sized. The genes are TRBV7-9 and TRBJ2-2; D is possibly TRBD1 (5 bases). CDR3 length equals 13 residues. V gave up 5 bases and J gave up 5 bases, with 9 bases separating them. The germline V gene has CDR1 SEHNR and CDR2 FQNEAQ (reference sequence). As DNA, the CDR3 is TGTGCCAGCAGCGGCAGGGTTACCGGGGAGCTGTTTTTT. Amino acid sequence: CASSGRVTGELFF.

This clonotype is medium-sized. This CDR3 reads CASTWTLNTEAFF. Written as DNA, the CDR3 is TGTGCCAGTACGTGGACCTTGAACACTGAAGCTTTCTTT. The rearrangement links TRBV19 to TRBJ1-1; D call uncertain. Germline lookup yields CDR1 LNHDA and CDR2 SQIVND (reference sequence). The CDR3 runs to 13 residues. V dropped 7 bases and J dropped 0 bases, with 9 bases sitting between them. Complete variable domain (other parts from reference TRBV19 and TRBJ1-1): DGGITQSPKYLFRKEGQNVTLSCEQNLNHDAMYWYRQDPGQGLRLIYYSQIVNDFQKGDIAEGYSVSREKKESFPLTVTSAQKNPTAFYLCASTWTLNTEAFFGQGTRLTVV.

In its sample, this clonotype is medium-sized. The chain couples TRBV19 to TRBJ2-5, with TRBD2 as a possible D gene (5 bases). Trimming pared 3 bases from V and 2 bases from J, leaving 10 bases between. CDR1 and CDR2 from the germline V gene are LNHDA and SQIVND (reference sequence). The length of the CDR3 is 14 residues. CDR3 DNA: TGTGCCAGTAGTATTTGGACTCATCAAGAGACCCAGTACTTC. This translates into CASSIWTHQETQYF.

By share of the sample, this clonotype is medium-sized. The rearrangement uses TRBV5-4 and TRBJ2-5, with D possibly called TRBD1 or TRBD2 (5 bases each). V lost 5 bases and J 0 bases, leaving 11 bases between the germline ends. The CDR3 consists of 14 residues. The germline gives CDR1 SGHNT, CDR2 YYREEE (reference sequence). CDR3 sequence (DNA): TGTGCCAGCAGGGCGTGGGGGTACCAAGAGACCCAGTACTTC. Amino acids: CASRAWGYQETQYF.

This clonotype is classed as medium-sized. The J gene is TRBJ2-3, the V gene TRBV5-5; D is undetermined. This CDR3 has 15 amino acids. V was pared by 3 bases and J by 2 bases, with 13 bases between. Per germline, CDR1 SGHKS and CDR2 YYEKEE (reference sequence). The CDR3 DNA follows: TGTGCCAGCAGCTGGGGTGGTAATTACACAGATACGCAGTATTTT. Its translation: CASSWGGNYTDTQYF. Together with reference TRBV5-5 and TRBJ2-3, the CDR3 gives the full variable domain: DAGVTQSPTHLIKTRGQQVTLRCSPISGHKSVSWYQQVLGQGPQFIFQYYEKEERGRGNFPDRFSARQFPNYSSELNVNALLLGDSALYLCASSWGGNYTDTQYFGPGTRLTVL.

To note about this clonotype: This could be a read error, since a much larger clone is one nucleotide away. The CDR3 sequence is CASSQGLQYADTQYF. Here the CDR3 DNA reads TGCGCCAGCAGCCAAGGACTGCAATACGCAGATACGCAGTATTTT. J is TRBJ2-3 and V is TRBV4-3; D not resolved. This CDR3 comprises 15 residues. Germline CDR1 reads LGHNA; CDR2 reads YSLEER. The ends were cut back, 1 base at V and 4 bases at J, with 12 bases in the middle.

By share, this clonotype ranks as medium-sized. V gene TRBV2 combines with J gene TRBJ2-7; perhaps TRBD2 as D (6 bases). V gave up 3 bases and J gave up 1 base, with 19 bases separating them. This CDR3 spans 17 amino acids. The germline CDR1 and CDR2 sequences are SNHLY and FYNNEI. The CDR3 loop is CASSERGWGETSYEQYF. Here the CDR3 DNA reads TGTGCCAGCAGTGAGAGGGGCTGGGGGGAGACATCCTACGAGCAGTACTTC. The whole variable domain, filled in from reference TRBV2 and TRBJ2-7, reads EPEVTQTPSHQVTQMGQEVILRCVPISNHLYFYWYRQILGQKVEFLVSFYNNEISEKSEIFDDQFSVERPDGSNFTLKIRSTKLEDSAMYFCASSERGWGETSYEQYFGPGTRLTVT.

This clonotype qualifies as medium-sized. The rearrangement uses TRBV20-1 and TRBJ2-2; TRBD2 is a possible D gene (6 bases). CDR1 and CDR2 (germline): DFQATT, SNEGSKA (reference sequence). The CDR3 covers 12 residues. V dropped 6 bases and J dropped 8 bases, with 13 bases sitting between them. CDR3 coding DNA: TGCAGTGCCCTACTAGCTTCGGGGGAGCTGTTTTTT. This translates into CSALLASGELFF.